This TCR beta chain was obtained from a study of T cells expressing NK-cell markers. Study as a whole: According to the study, TCR beta repertoires originated from sorted CD3+CD56+NKG2C+, CD3+CD56+NKG2C- and CD3+CD56-NKG2C+ T cells. The study's findings and limits: These clonotypes also led the CD3+CD56-NKG2C+ fraction in a handful of donors. Of CD8+ T cells, about 1.0-8% belonged to dominant NKG2C+ clonotypes in five or six donors.

Concerning this clonotype: Its target is not known.

The V gene's germline CDR1 is SGHAT and CDR2 FQNNGV. This CDR3 is 16 amino acids long. No DNA is given; TCRdb re-called the 5' RACE reads and lists each CDR3 protein once. The sample data list about 440,000 distinct CDR3 sequences. The receptor was isolated from a woman between 18 and 70 years old in good health. Material for sequencing was blood T cells: a sorted CD56 or NKG2C T cell subset, CD4+ or CD8+ T cells, or bulk PBMC T cells (not recorded which). This chain joins TRBV11-2 and TRBJ1-1; checking the TCRdb D call of TRBD1 is not possible without DNA. The CDR3: CASSLGGQGTNTEAFF.